This T cell receptor (beta chain) was found in a study of breast tumors, draining lymph nodes, adjacent tissues (dated by TCRdb to the mid-2010s). Looking at the study overall: The study compared TCR beta repertoires across tumor, adjacent nontumor tissue and axillary lymph nodes from breast cancer patients. The study aimed to assess the relationships and possible T-cell exchange between tumor, surrounding tissue and draining lymph node repertoires in human breast cancer.

V has 6 bases trimmed and J has 6 bases trimmed; junction bases matching no gene number 7. The cysteine opens and the phenylalanine closes a CDR3 of 14 amino acids. Just CDR3 DNA is preserved here, 42 bases in frame from base 1. Based on the germline V gene, the CDR1 and CDR2 sequences are SGHDT and YYEEEE. General conclusions and limits of the study: The similarity between tumor and nontumor tissue repertoires was significantly greater in luminal-like breast cancer than in basal-like breast cancer. The data were judged consistent with most tumor T cells deriving from the lymph node and then expanding within tumor tissue. Tumor T-cell repertoires showed less diversity than lymph node repertoires and more diversity than nontumor tissue repertoires, and tumor T-cell repertoires showed preferential V and J gene usage. Rather than being directly demonstrated, the conclusion that tumor T cells originate in lymph nodes was presented as consistent with a hypothesis.

The lymph node samples were taken from the axillary draining lymph nodes of breast cancer patients. TCRdb lists the instrument as Illumina HiSeq 2000. Multiplex PCR amplification was used to build the TCR beta chain libraries. The amplified TCR beta chain products were analyzed by high-throughput sequencing. TCRdb itself trimmed the public reads at Q25 with fastp, ran MiXCR and retained productive beta chains. Rows with a matching CDR3 protein are joined into one entry that keeps the most common DNA and genes. Here the sample has 130,000 or so distinct CDR3 sequences; about 22% occur a single time. The ten top clones hold roughly 2.8% of the sample. In this sample, this clonotype turned up many times. The target of this receptor is not known. No much larger clone is present one base from it, and per-base qualities are unavailable.

The chain couples TRBV5-6 to TRBJ2-7; the central 12 bases match TRBD2. Sequenced sample: axillary lymph node tissue. This receptor was taken from a female donor with breast cancer. Some clones in this sample may be carry-over from other donors' samples. CDR3 sequence: CASTKTSGSGEQYF. The DNA sequence reads TGTGCCAGCACCAAGACTAGCGGGAGTGGCGAGCAGTACTTC. Beyond the CDR3, the reference TRBV5-6 and TRBJ2-7 genes provide the residues; the full variable domain reads: DAGVTQSPTHLIKTRGQQVTLRCSPKSGHDTVSWYQQALGQGPQFIFQYYEEEERQRGNFPDRFSGHQFPNYSSELNVNALLLGDSALYLCASTKTSGSGEQYFGPGTRLTVT.